The 23 T cell receptor beta chains given below trace back to one sample, sequenced in a study of shared T cell receptors in the human thymus. TCRdb keeps only in-frame clones here, not all; method: immunoSEQ multiplex PCR. The table includes roughly 660,000 clones, roughly 90% detected once. These same data were also listed under a study on human thymus T cells.

Material: thymocytes. Receptor source: a boy in the first two years of life with a congenital heart defect.

The chain couples TRBV18 to TRBJ2-4; possible D gene TRBD1, 6 bases. Trimming removed 0 bases from V and 4 bases from J, with 19 bases in between. CDR3 length equals 18 residues. Germline CDR1 is KGHSH and CDR2 is LQKENI. In nucleotides, the CDR3 is TGTGCCAGCTCACCACCGGTCGGGACACCGAAACCTAAAAACATTCAGTACTTC. Translation gives CASSPPVGTPKPKNIQYF.

The chain couples TRBV6-1 to TRBJ2-7; the match to TRBD1 covers 9 bases. Germline CDR1 reads MNHNS; CDR2 reads SASEGT. The CDR3 is made up of 17 amino acids. J gave up 2 bases and V 3 bases, and 11 bases lay outside the gene matches. CDR3 protein: CASSEGGGQGVPYEQYF. In DNA form, the CDR3 reads TGTGCCAGCAGTGAGGGGGGGGGACAGGGCGTCCCCTACGAGCAGTACTTC.

This clone was picked up one time. This chain links TRBV18 with TRBJ2-1, with 7 bases lining up with TRBD1. Germline V CDR1 and CDR2: KGHSH, LQKENI. This CDR3 has 16 amino acids. With 2 bases clipped from V and 0 bases from J, the junction kept 4 bases outside the gene matches. CDR3 in DNA: TGTGCCAGCTCACCAGTCGAGGGGGCCTCCTACAATGAGCAGTTCTTC. Translated, it gives CASSPVEGASYNEQFF. The whole variable domain, remainder taken from reference TRBV18 and TRBJ2-1, is NAGVMQNPRHLVRRRGQEARLRCSPMKGHSHVYWYRQLPEEGLKFMVYLQKENIIDESGMPKERFSAEFPKEGPSILRIQQVVRGDSAAYFCASSPVEGASYNEQFFGPGTRLTVL.

The rearrangement joins TRBV14 to TRBJ1-2, with D uncertain. CDR1 and CDR2 (germline): SGHDN, FVKESK. The CDR3 loop spans 14 amino acids. Trimming pared 0 bases from V and 6 bases from J, leaving 11 bases between. The CDR3 nucleotides are TGTGCCAGCAGCCAAGAGCGGATTACGAATGGCTACACCTTC. Its protein product is CASSQERITNGYTF.

The chain is built from TRBV6-6 and TRBJ1-5, with D hard to call. Trimming took 2 bases from V and 5 from J, leaving 4 bases between them. CDR1 MNHNY and CDR2 SVGAGI come from the germline V gene (reference sequence). The CDR3 is 12 residues long. CDR3 region: CASSYADQPQHF. CDR3 nucleotide sequence: TGTGCCAGCAGTTACGCGGATCAGCCCCAGCATTTT.

This chain links TRBV5-5 with TRBJ2-7, with 12 positions matching TRBD2. CDR3 size: 17 residues. Germline CDR1 and CDR2: SGHKS and YYEKEE (reference sequence). Trimming removed 1 base from V and 0 bases from J; junction bases left unmatched: 5. CDR3 protein: CASSLRLAGGPSYEQYF. The DNA of the CDR3 is TGTGCCAGCAGCTTGCGGCTAGCGGGAGGGCCCTCCTACGAGCAGTACTTC.

Turning to this clone: Other DNA sequences within the sample encode an identical CDR3. The chain recombines TRBV9 with TRBJ2-3, with D perhaps TRBD2 (5 bases). The CDR3 is made up of 15 amino acids. Germline CDR1 and CDR2: SGDLS and YYNGEE. Between the trimmed V and J ends, which lost 2 bases and 1 base, there was a span of 11 bases. CDR3 loop: CASSVAGGGTDTQYF. Written as DNA, the CDR3 is TGTGCCAGCAGCGTTGCAGGAGGCGGCACAGATACGCAGTATTTT.

The V and J genes are TRBV23-1 and TRBJ2-3; weak D call: TRBD1 (6 bases). TRBV23-1 is designated an ORF whose function remains uncertain. CDR3 size: 16 residues. V lost 8 bases and J lost 5, with 23 bases in between. The CDR3 region is CASGPGEVGVGDTQYF. In DNA, the CDR3 is TGCGCCAGCGGGCCAGGGGAAGTAGGGGTGGGAGATACGCAGTATTTT.

This chain uses TRBV5-8 with TRBJ2-7; tentatively, D is TRBD2 (6 bases). Trimming took 0 bases from V and 3 from J, leaving 19 bases between them. Germline CDR1 reads SGHTS; CDR2 reads YDEGEE. The CDR3 spans 17 residues. CDR3 residues: CASSLEIVRGKGYEQYF. For the CDR3, the DNA is TGTGCCAGCAGCTTGGAGATAGTGCGGGGAAAGGGCTACGAGCAGTACTTC.

The rearrangement joins TRBV7-9 to TRBJ2-1, with D possibly TRBD1 on 5 matching bases. CDR1 and CDR2 from the germline V gene are SEHNR and FQNEAQ (reference sequence). Trimming left V 5 bases short and J 5 bases short, with 16 bases between. CDR3 length equals 15 residues. The CDR3 sequence: CASSRDREPNNEQFF. The CDR3 DNA reads TGTGCCAGCAGCCGAGACAGAGAACCAAACAATGAGCAGTTCTTC.

The chain recombines TRBV2 with TRBJ2-7; the match to TRBD1 covers 8 bases. V was clipped by 10 bases and J by 2 bases; unmatched bases: 7. The CDR3 is made up of 13 amino acids. The germline CDR1 and CDR2 sequences are SNHLY and FYNNEI. CDR3 sequence reads: CAISGTGAYEQYF. CDR3 DNA: TGTGCCATCTCCGGGACAGGAGCCTACGAGCAGTACTTC. Complete variable domain (other parts from reference TRBV2 and TRBJ2-7): EPEVTQTPSHQVTQMGQEVILRCVPISNHLYFYWYRQILGQKVEFLVSFYNNEISEKSEIFDDQFSVERPDGSNFTLKIRSTKLEDSAMYFCAISGTGAYEQYFGPGTRLTVT.

The chain employs TRBV6-6 and TRBJ2-7; 10 bases match TRBD2. The CDR3 is 14 amino acids. Trimming cost V 10 bases and J 2 bases; bases outside gene matches: 8. Germline V CDR1 and CDR2: MNHNY, SVGAGI (reference sequence). DNA for the CDR3: TGTGCCACAACCGTTGGGACTAGCGCCTACGAGCAGTACTTC. Its protein product is CATTVGTSAYEQYF.

J is TRBJ2-7 and V is TRBV4-3, with 7 positions matching TRBD1. This CDR3 has 16 amino acids. The V segment lost 0 bases and the J segment 4 bases; nucleotides outside the gene matches: 9. Germline values: CDR1 LGHNA, CDR2 YSLEER. The DNA of the CDR3 is TGCGCCAGCAGCCAAGATAGTAGAGGGGGCGGGTACGAGCAGTACTTC. Translating it yields CASSQDSRGGGYEQYF.

This clone was seen once. The V gene is TRBV27, the J gene TRBJ2-7; D possibly corresponds to TRBD2 (6 bases). The germline V and J ends were trimmed by 5 bases and 0 bases, with 14 bases remaining between them. The length of the CDR3 is 15 residues. Germline-derived CDR1 and CDR2 are MNHEY and SMNVEV (reference sequence). The CDR3 spells CASSILSGTSYEQYF. CDR3 bases: TGTGCCAGCAGTATCCTTAGCGGCACCTCCTACGAGCAGTACTTC.

The V and J genes are TRBV2 and TRBJ2-7; TRBD1 matches 7 bases. The CDR3 totals 15 residues. J was trimmed by 2 bases and V by 6 bases; bases with no gene match: 10. The germline V gene encodes CDR1 SNHLY and CDR2 FYNNEI. The CDR3 loop reads CASRIGTAITYEQYF. In DNA form, the CDR3 reads TGTGCCAGCAGAATCGGGACAGCTATAACCTACGAGCAGTACTTC.

The gene calls are TRBV4-3 and TRBJ2-7; 9 bases map to TRBD1. The CDR3 loop spans 15 amino acids. V shed 0 bases, J shed 2 bases, and the junction held 2 bases outside the gene matches. CDR1 LGHNA and CDR2 YSLEER come from the germline V gene. As DNA, the CDR3 is TGCGCCAGCAGCCAAGAGGGACAGGGAACCTACGAGCAGTACTTC. It translates to CASSQEGQGTYEQYF.

The V and J genes are TRBV27 and TRBJ2-1; 13 nucleotides align to TRBD2. V lost 5 bases to trimming and J lost 10 bases; unmatched junction nucleotides: 11. This CDR3 region has 16 residues. Germline V gives CDR1 MNHEY, CDR2 SMNVEV (reference sequence). CDR3 in amino acids: CASSNKAALAGGEQFF. In DNA form, the CDR3 reads TGTGCCAGCAGTAATAAGGCGGCACTAGCGGGAGGGGAGCAGTTCTTC.

The chain employs TRBV5-4 and TRBJ1-3, with D hard to call. CDR3 size: 16 residues. Trimming took off 4 bases at V and 0 bases at J, with 14 bases between the two ends. Germline CDR1 SGHNT, CDR2 YYREEE (reference sequence). The DNA of the CDR3 is TGTGCCAGCAGCCCTAGCTCCTTTAACTCTGGAAACACCATATATTTT. It specifies CASSPSSFNSGNTIYF.

The chain links TRBV4-3 to TRBJ2-1; D remains unclear. Trimming pared 0 bases from V and 7 bases from J, leaving 19 bases between. The CDR3 has 17 amino acids. CDR1 and CDR2 (germline): LGHNA, YSLEER. The CDR3 coding sequence is TGCGCCAGCAGCCAAGAATTTCCCCACGGTTCGGAGAATGAGCAGTTCTTC. Its translation: CASSQEFPHGSENEQFF.

The rearrangement joins TRBV27 to TRBJ1-2; 9 bases match TRBD1. V shed 3 bases, J shed 8 bases, and the junction held 19 bases outside the gene matches. Germline values: CDR1 MNHEY, CDR2 SMNVEV (reference sequence). There are 18 residues in the CDR3. The CDR3 DNA follows: TGTGCCAGCAGTTTTCTGCCCCGTCCGGACAGGGGCCTCGGCGGCTACACCTTC. Translated: CASSFLPRPDRGLGGYTF.

V gene TRBV27 combines with J gene TRBJ2-1, with 9 bases aligning to TRBD2. The CDR3 has 13 residues. Germline CDR1 and CDR2: MNHEY and SMNVEV (reference sequence). V was clipped by 5 bases and J by 7 bases; unmatched bases: 3. The CDR3 is CASSRSGRNEQFF. CDR3 in DNA: TGTGCCAGCAGTAGGAGCGGGAGGAATGAGCAGTTCTTC.

The J gene is TRBJ2-7, the V gene TRBV7-9, with TRBD2 identical over 14 bases. This CDR3 is built from 18 residues. Germline assignment: CDR1 SEHNR and CDR2 FQNEAQ (reference sequence). The trim removed 5 bases at V and 5 bases at J, leaving 14 bases unmatched. The CDR3 reads CASSPGGGTSGSPHEQYF. As DNA, the CDR3 is TGTGCCAGCAGCCCAGGGGGAGGGACTAGCGGGAGTCCCCACGAGCAGTACTTC.

The chain joins TRBV27 to TRBJ2-7; 8 positions match TRBD2. Looked up from germline, CDR1 is MNHEY and CDR2 is SMNVEV (reference sequence). This CDR3 is 15 amino acids long. The V segment lost 2 bases and the J segment 0 bases; nucleotides outside the gene matches: 3. The CDR3 DNA reads as TGTGCCAGCAGTTTAGGCGGGAGGCTCTCCTACGAGCAGTACTTC. Translation gives CASSLGGRLSYEQYF.